A selection of T cell receptor beta chains follows, all from one sample in a study of shared clonotypes between healthy human individuals. TCRdb's table, derived via immunoSEQ multiplex PCR, lists solely in-frame clones and lacks some. The data contain nearly 2 million clones, approximately 95% of them seen just once; the ten biggest clones take up around 1.2%. Sample: naive CD8+ T cells sorted from blood. The source of these receptors is a man between 18 and 35 years old in good health. The CDR3 runs from the conserved cysteine through the conserved F or W. Each record gives: V gene, J gene, clone size, D gene, CDR3 protein, CDR3 DNA. D genes are given only for firm matches. The listing skips clone size in some rows; elsewhere it reads once, few, many or a size class.

v_gene: TRBV6-1; j_gene: TRBJ2-7; abundance: .; d_gene: TRBD1; CDR3aa: CASSEGGTAPYEQYF; CDR3nt: TGTGCCAGCAGTGAAGGGGGGACAGCCCCATACGAGCAGTACTTC
v_gene: TRBV10-3; j_gene: TRBJ1-2; abundance: .; d_gene: .; CDR3aa: CAISESEGLFYGYTF; CDR3nt: TGTGCCATCAGTGAATCGGAGGGATTATTCTATGGCTACACCTTC
v_gene: TRBV4-3; j_gene: TRBJ2-5; abundance: .; d_gene: .; CDR3aa: CASSQGIMETQYF; CDR3nt: TGCGCCAGCAGCCAAGGAATTATGGAGACCCAGTACTTC
v_gene: TRBV9; j_gene: TRBJ1-4; abundance: .; d_gene: .; CDR3aa: CASSAFGNEKLFF; CDR3nt: TGTGCCAGCAGCGCATTCGGGAATGAAAAACTGTTTTTT
v_gene: TRBV6-4; j_gene: TRBJ2-7; abundance: once; d_gene: TRBD1; CDR3aa: CANSDRGAWEQYF; CDR3nt: TGTGCCAACTCGGACAGGGGGGCATGGGAGCAGTACTTC
v_gene: TRBV30; j_gene: TRBJ1-1; abundance: .; d_gene: .; CDR3aa: CAWSVRDLDAFF; CDR3nt: TGTGCCTGGAGTGTACGGGATTTGGACGCTTTCTTT
v_gene: TRBV6-5; j_gene: TRBJ2-1; abundance: once; d_gene: .; CDR3aa: CASSYSYSGGYNEQFF; CDR3nt: TGTGCCAGCAGTTACTCGTATAGCGGAGGTTACAATGAGCAGTTCTTC
v_gene: TRBV2; j_gene: TRBJ2-1; abundance: .; d_gene: .; CDR3aa: CASSEAQRIYNEQFF; CDR3nt: TGTGCCAGCAGTGAGGCTCAGAGAATTTACAATGAGCAGTTCTTC
v_gene: TRBV27; j_gene: TRBJ2-1; abundance: .; d_gene: TRBD2; CDR3aa: CASSLGAIGTSGRNYNEQFF; CDR3nt: TGTGCCAGCAGTTTAGGGGCGATCGGGACTAGCGGGAGGAACTACAATGAGCAGTTCTTC
v_gene: TRBV29-1; j_gene: TRBJ2-7; abundance: once; d_gene: .; CDR3aa: CSVETGSPYEQYF; CDR3nt: TGCAGCGTTGAAACAGGGAGTCCCTACGAGCAGTACTTC
v_gene: TRBV4-3; j_gene: TRBJ2-3; abundance: .; d_gene: TRBD2; CDR3aa: CASSQDGLAGGGDTQYF; CDR3nt: TGCGCCAGCAGCCAAGATGGACTAGCGGGAGGCGGAGATACGCAGTATTTT
v_gene: TRBV27; j_gene: TRBJ2-3; abundance: .; d_gene: .; CDR3aa: CASSLIGFTDTQYF; CDR3nt: TGTGCCAGCAGTTTAATCGGATTCACAGATACGCAGTATTTT
v_gene: TRBV13; j_gene: TRBJ1-3; abundance: .; d_gene: .; CDR3aa: CASSRGGPGNTIYF; CDR3nt: TGTGCCAGCAGCCGCGGGGGTCCTGGAAACACCATATATTTT
v_gene: TRBV27; j_gene: TRBJ2-1; abundance: .; d_gene: .; CDR3aa: CASSGWGAGNEQFF; CDR3nt: TGTGCCAGCAGTGGTTGGGGGGCCGGAAATGAGCAGTTCTTC
v_gene: TRBV27; j_gene: TRBJ2-7; abundance: .; d_gene: TRBD2; CDR3aa: CASSPSRGVVSYEQYF; CDR3nt: TGTGCCAGCAGCCCCTCGCGGGGGGTGGTCTCCTACGAGCAGTACTTC
v_gene: TRBV5-8; j_gene: TRBJ2-1; abundance: .; d_gene: .; CDR3aa: CASSPVGGYNEQFF; CDR3nt: TGTGCCAGCAGCCCCGTCGGGGGTTACAATGAGCAGTTCTTC
v_gene: TRBV7-9; j_gene: TRBJ2-7; abundance: .; d_gene: TRBD1; CDR3aa: CASSPRTGPWEQYF; CDR3nt: TGTGCCAGCAGCCCAAGGACAGGCCCTTGGGAGCAGTACTTC
v_gene: TRBV27; j_gene: TRBJ1-6; abundance: .; d_gene: TRBD1; CDR3aa: CASSWDRGHNSPLHF; CDR3nt: TGTGCCAGCAGTTGGGACAGGGGACATAATTCACCCCTCCACTTT
v_gene: TRBV30; j_gene: TRBJ2-1; abundance: .; d_gene: TRBD2; CDR3aa: CAWKFSGGPGNEQFF; CDR3nt: TGTGCCTGGAAATTTAGCGGGGGGCCGGGCAATGAGCAGTTCTTC
v_gene: TRBV11-2; j_gene: TRBJ2-7; abundance: once; d_gene: .; CDR3aa: CASSLVWGLGDEQYF; CDR3nt: TGTGCCAGCAGCTTAGTCTGGGGCTTGGGGGATGAGCAGTACTTC
v_gene: TRBV7-9; j_gene: TRBJ2-1; abundance: .; d_gene: TRBD2; CDR3aa: CASSSLVLAEELDEQFF; CDR3nt: TGTGCCAGCAGCTCCCTCGTGCTAGCGGAAGAATTGGATGAGCAGTTCTTC
v_gene: TRBV7-9; j_gene: TRBJ2-3; abundance: .; d_gene: .; CDR3aa: CASSDAGGSTDTQYF; CDR3nt: TGTGCCAGCAGCGATGCTGGGGGTAGCACAGATACGCAGTATTTT
v_gene: TRBV4-2; j_gene: TRBJ2-3; abundance: .; d_gene: .; CDR3aa: CASSQGVGTDTQYF; CDR3nt: TGTGCCAGCAGCCAAGGGGTGGGCACAGATACGCAGTATTTT
v_gene: TRBV2; j_gene: TRBJ2-5; abundance: once; d_gene: TRBD1; CDR3aa: CASSGQVQETQYF; CDR3nt: TGTGCCAGCAGCGGACAGGTCCAAGAGACCCAGTACTTC
v_gene: TRBV4-1; j_gene: TRBJ2-3; abundance: .; d_gene: TRBD2; CDR3aa: CASSQGEGQGDTQYF; CDR3nt: TGCGCCAGCAGCCAAGGGGAGGGGCAGGGTGATACGCAGTATTTT
v_gene: TRBV7-8; j_gene: TRBJ2-3; abundance: .; d_gene: TRBD1; CDR3aa: CASSHSPAGQGDTQYF; CDR3nt: TGTGCCAGCAGCCATTCCCCAGCGGGACAGGGAGATACGCAGTATTTT
v_gene: TRBV5-6; j_gene: TRBJ1-1; abundance: .; d_gene: .; CDR3aa: CASSLGIVEAFF; CDR3nt: TGTGCCAGCAGCTTGGGCATAGTTGAAGCTTTCTTT
v_gene: TRBV13; j_gene: TRBJ2-1; abundance: .; d_gene: .; CDR3aa: CASSSRGNEQFF; CDR3nt: TGTGCCAGCAGCTCTAGGGGGAATGAGCAGTTCTTC
v_gene: TRBV11-2; j_gene: TRBJ1-5; abundance: .; d_gene: .; CDR3aa: CASSLGRIQPQHF; CDR3nt: TGTGCCAGCAGCTTGGGAAGGATTCAGCCCCAGCATTTT
v_gene: TRBV13; j_gene: TRBJ2-3; abundance: .; d_gene: TRBD2; CDR3aa: CASSSGLATDTQYF; CDR3nt: TGTGCCAGCAGCTCCGGACTAGCGACAGATACGCAGTATTTT
v_gene: TRBV7-9; j_gene: TRBJ1-4; abundance: .; d_gene: TRBD1; CDR3aa: CASSLIGQGNEKLFF; CDR3nt: TGTGCCAGCAGCCTTATCGGACAGGGGAATGAAAAACTGTTTTTT
v_gene: TRBV19; j_gene: TRBJ1-4; abundance: .; d_gene: TRBD1; CDR3aa: CASRDRGTNEKLFF; CDR3nt: TGTGCCAGTAGGGACAGGGGAACTAATGAAAAACTGTTTTTT
v_gene: TRBV29-1; j_gene: TRBJ2-7; abundance: .; d_gene: TRBD1; CDR3aa: CSVGTGPYEQYF; CDR3nt: TGCAGCGTCGGGACAGGCCCTTACGAGCAGTACTTC
v_gene: TRBV11-1; j_gene: TRBJ2-7; abundance: .; d_gene: .; CDR3aa: CASSLGDMQYF; CDR3nt: TGTGCCAGCAGCTTGGGGGATATGCAGTACTTC
v_gene: TRBV12-2; j_gene: TRBJ1-1; abundance: .; d_gene: .; CDR3aa: CASLRGSTEAFF; CDR3nt: TGTGCAAGTCTCAGGGGGAGCACTGAAGCTTTCTTT
v_gene: TRBV27; j_gene: TRBJ1-2; abundance: .; d_gene: TRBD1; CDR3aa: CASSATGGDYGYTF; CDR3nt: TGTGCCAGCAGTGCGACAGGGGGGGACTATGGCTACACCTTC
v_gene: TRBV5-5; j_gene: TRBJ1-2; abundance: .; d_gene: .; CDR3aa: CASSLAGSPIGYTF; CDR3nt: TGTGCCAGCAGCTTGGCGGGAAGTCCCATCGGCTACACCTTC
v_gene: TRBV4-1; j_gene: TRBJ2-7; abundance: .; d_gene: TRBD2; CDR3aa: CASSQAEVSGEGQYF; CDR3nt: TGCGCCAGCAGCCAAGCCGAGGTGTCCGGGGAGGGGCAGTACTTC
v_gene: TRBV7-8; j_gene: TRBJ2-4; abundance: .; d_gene: .; CDR3aa: CASSLFAGIQYF; CDR3nt: TGTGCCAGCAGCTTATTTGCCGGGATTCAGTACTTC
v_gene: TRBV27; j_gene: TRBJ2-7; abundance: .; d_gene: TRBD2; CDR3aa: CASSLSTSGFPYEQYF; CDR3nt: TGTGCCAGCAGTTTATCGACTAGCGGTTTTCCCTACGAGCAGTACTTC
v_gene: TRBV28; j_gene: TRBJ1-4; abundance: .; d_gene: .; CDR3aa: CASSSTEEGQDNEKLFF; CDR3nt: TGTGCCAGCAGTTCAACGGAGGAGGGGCAGGATAATGAAAAACTGTTTTTT
v_gene: TRBV5-6; j_gene: TRBJ2-7; abundance: .; d_gene: TRBD1; CDR3aa: CASSYWTGEREQYF; CDR3nt: TGTGCCAGCAGCTATTGGACAGGGGAACGGGAGCAGTACTTC
v_gene: TRBV13; j_gene: TRBJ2-7; abundance: once; d_gene: TRBD1; CDR3aa: CASSSNLGQGRNEQYF; CDR3nt: TGTGCCAGCAGCTCGAATCTGGGACAGGGGAGGAACGAGCAGTACTTC
v_gene: TRBV6-5; j_gene: TRBJ2-3; abundance: .; d_gene: .; CDR3aa: CASSYGAGGTDTQYF; CDR3nt: TGTGCCAGCAGTTATGGGGCTGGGGGCACAGATACGCAGTATTTT
v_gene: TRBV28; j_gene: TRBJ2-7; abundance: .; d_gene: .; CDR3aa: CASSLGPNYEQYF; CDR3nt: TGTGCCAGCAGCCTGGGACCCAACTACGAGCAGTACTTC
v_gene: TRBV4-1; j_gene: TRBJ2-7; abundance: .; d_gene: .; CDR3aa: CASSQDSSPYEQYF; CDR3nt: TGCGCCAGCAGCCAAGACTCTAGTCCGTACGAGCAGTACTTC
v_gene: TRBV4-1; j_gene: TRBJ1-1; abundance: .; d_gene: .; CDR3aa: CASRGMGDTEAFF; CDR3nt: TGCGCCAGCAGAGGGATGGGGGACACTGAAGCTTTCTTT
v_gene: TRBV4-2; j_gene: TRBJ2-1; abundance: .; d_gene: TRBD2; CDR3aa: CASSQGLAGALSYNEQFF; CDR3nt: TGTGCCAGCAGCCAAGGTCTAGCGGGGGCCCTCTCCTACAATGAGCAGTTCTTC
v_gene: TRBV18; j_gene: TRBJ1-1; abundance: .; d_gene: TRBD1; CDR3aa: CASSSTGTGGPPDTEAFF; CDR3nt: TGTGCCAGCTCATCGACCGGGACAGGGGGCCCCCCGGACACTGAAGCTTTCTTT
v_gene: TRBV7-2; j_gene: TRBJ1-2; abundance: .; d_gene: TRBD1; CDR3aa: CASSLRQGINYGYTF; CDR3nt: TGTGCCAGCAGCTTAAGACAGGGTATAAACTATGGCTACACCTTC
v_gene: TRBV5-4; j_gene: TRBJ2-7; abundance: .; d_gene: TRBD2; CDR3aa: CASSLFGSGTSSYEQYF; CDR3nt: TGTGCCAGCAGCTTGTTTGGTAGCGGGACTTCCTCCTACGAGCAGTACTTC
v_gene: TRBV28; j_gene: TRBJ2-3; abundance: .; d_gene: TRBD2; CDR3aa: CASSLTLAGNTQYF; CDR3nt: TGTGCCAGCAGTTTAACCCTAGCGGGGAATACGCAGTATTTT
v_gene: TRBV4-1; j_gene: TRBJ2-3; abundance: .; d_gene: TRBD2; CDR3aa: CASSQIGGSTDTQYF; CDR3nt: TGCGCCAGCAGCCAAATCGGCGGGAGTACAGATACGCAGTATTTT
v_gene: TRBV5-1; j_gene: TRBJ2-3; abundance: .; d_gene: TRBD2; CDR3aa: CASSIPGTSGNRGTDTQYF; CDR3nt: TGCGCCAGCAGCATACCCGGGACTAGCGGGAATAGGGGCACAGATACGCAGTATTTT